This T cell receptor (beta chain) derives from a study of spatial heterogeneity in lung cancer. Study-level points and caveats: The number of expanded tumor alpha and beta chains correlated with mutation number.

This clonotype was detected ten times or more. The antigen is not known. TCRdb reprocessed the 5' RACE reads with MiXCR, giving one entry per CDR3 protein. The sample holds approximately 18,000 distinct CDR3 sequences, approximately 5% seen once. CDR1 and CDR2 (germline): MNHEY, SMNVEV (reference sequence). Trimming left V 8 bases short and J 3 bases short, with 11 bases between. CDR3 length: 12 amino acids. Time point in this sample: sample taken at primary tumor resection. This receptor was obtained from a female donor with early-stage non-small cell lung cancer. The sample was lung tumor tissue, taken at surgery. This sequence joins TRBV27 and TRBJ2-7; maybe TRBD2 (5 bases). The CDR3 sequence: CASFSASYEQYF. DNA of the CDR3: TGTGCCAGCTTTAGCGCCAGCTACGAGCAGTACTTC.